This T cell receptor (beta chain) was profiled in a study of shared clonotypes between healthy human individuals. Study-level results: Only a few donors were included, so the genetic and exposure-history diversity represented was limited. For naive CD4 cells, roughly 5% of clonotypes were shared across a handful of donors.

Naive CD8 cells were CD45RO-negative, positively selected for CCR7, excluding terminally differentiated effector memory CD45RA+ cells. Comments on this clone: Its specificity is unknown.

V gave up 2 bases and J gave up 2 bases, with 11 bases separating them. This CDR3 is built from 14 residues. The germline V gene has CDR1 SGHRS and CDR2 YFSETQ. Libraries were prepared by immunoSEQ multiplex PCR; TCRdb keeps only in-frame clonotypes and omits some of them. The profile shows about 580,000 clones, about 98% of them singletons. This receptor was taken from a young man in good health. The chain has TRBV5-1 and TRBJ2-7, with a possible D match to TRBD1 (5 bases). Input material: naive CD8+ T cells sorted from blood. The CDR3 is CASSFFTGAYEQYF. CDR3 nucleotides: TGCGCCAGCAGCTTTTTCACAGGTGCCTACGAGCAGTACTTC.